This T cell receptor (beta chain) was captured by sequencing in a study of T cell responses to AZD1222 COVID-19 vaccine. This CDR3 is built from 11 residues. The germline V gene has CDR1 MDHEN and CDR2 SYDVKM. V gave up 7 bases and J gave up 1 base, with 4 bases separating them. In regard to this clone: The antigen is not known.

Some clones are missing from TCRdb's copy, which holds only in-frame ones; the method was immunoSEQ multiplex PCR. The sample yields around 110,000 clones, roughly 93% seen once. Study-wide results and caveats: Possibly, clonal diversity was underestimated; donors were largely white British and included more females.

The source is an adult who received the AZD1222 COVID-19 vaccine. This sample comprised peripheral blood, obtained 28 days after the second AZD1222 dose. The genes are TRBV28 and TRBJ2-5, with unresolved D. The CDR3 region has the DNA TGTGCCAGCACCTCCCAAGAGACCCAGTACTTC. Translation: CASTSQETQYF.